These T cell receptor beta chains were read from a single sample in a study of T cell repertoires in cytomegalovirus infection. TCRdb fed the reads into MiXCR, producing one record per CDR3 protein. The sample has about 900,000 distinct CDR3 sequences, around 31% seen once. No antigen has been assigned to these receptors. The source material was cultured CD8+ T cells from PBMCs, sampled from culture after CMV antigen stimulation. These receptor sequences come from a human donor in good health (CMV status not recorded). Some clones in this sample may be carry-over from other donors' samples. Both conserved end residues are part of each CDR3. D genes are given only for firm matches. Clone size is stated in some rows and not others, as once, few, many or a class when expanded.

j_call d_call clone_size v_call cdr3_nt cdr3_aa
TRBJ1-5 - many TRBV7-8 TGTGCCAGCAGCTTCCTGGGCCAGCCCCAGCATTTT CASSFLGQPQHF
TRBJ1-1 - - TRBV6-8 TGTGCCAGCAGTTTCCTCGACCCTAACACTGAAGCTTTCTTT CASSFLDPNTEAFF
TRBJ2-1 - few TRBV7-9 TGTGCCAGCAGCTTAAATATCCCCGAGCAGTTCTTC CASSLNIPEQFF
TRBJ2-1 TRBD2 few TRBV28 TGTGCCAGCAGTTTTCCGGGACTAGGGACCGATGCCTACAATGAGCAGTTCTTC CASSFPGLGTDAYNEQFF
TRBJ2-7 TRBD1 - TRBV7-9 TGTGCCAGCAGCCCCGACAGGGACGAGCAGTACTTC CASSPDRDEQYF
TRBJ2-2 - few TRBV9 TGTGCCAGCAGCGTAGCCAGAGATTCCACCGGGGAGCTGTTTTTT CASSVARDSTGELFF
TRBJ2-3 - - TRBV7-8 TGTGCCAGCAGCTTCCCCGGGGGGCCTACAGATACGCAGTATTTT CASSFPGGPTDTQYF
TRBJ1-2 TRBD1 - TRBV10-3 TGTGCCATCCTGACAGGGCCAATTGCTAACTATGGCTACACCTTC CAILTGPIANYGYTF
TRBJ1-2 - - TRBV2 TGTGCCAGCTCCTCCGAGTCCCCCCGGACAGATCGGGGCTACACCTTC CASSSESPRTDRGYTF
TRBJ1-5 - many TRBV6-6 TGTGCCAGCATCACCGGGGGTTCGGGGAATCAGCCCCAGCATTTT CASITGGSGNQPQHF
TRBJ1-2 - - TRBV14 TGTGCCAGCAACCAAGGTGAAATCGGCTATGGCTACACCTTC CASNQGEIGYGYTF
TRBJ2-5 - - TRBV2 TGTGCCAGCAGTGAAGGGGCCCGGTCAGAGACCCAGTACTTC CASSEGARSETQYF
TRBJ1-2 - few TRBV5-6 TGTGCCAGCAGCTTCGAGTGGGTAAAGGGTATCTATGGCTACACCTTC CASSFEWVKGIYGYTF
TRBJ2-7 - few TRBV20-1 TGCAGTGTTCCGCGGCGCGGGGAGTACGAGCAGTACTTC CSVPRRGEYEQYF
TRBJ2-2 TRBD2 - TRBV10-3 TGTGCCATCAATCGCGGGGGGGCTGGCGGATACGGGGAGCTGTTTTTT CAINRGGAGGYGELFF
TRBJ1-2 - - TRBV29-1 TGCAGCGTCCCTGGCTACACCTTC CSVPGYTF
TRBJ2-3 TRBD2 few TRBV7-6 TGTGCCAGCAGCTTCCGGGGCGGGGGGATTACAGATACGCAGTATTTT CASSFRGGGITDTQYF
TRBJ1-1 - - TRBV12-3/TRBV12-4 TGTGCCAGCAGTTCGATACACCGGGACACCCTCCGGACGAACACTGAAGCTTTCTTT CASSSIHRDTLRTNTEAFF
TRBJ1-2 - - TRBV28 TGTGCCAGCACCCTAGCCGGAGAAACGTGGGGCTACACCTTC CASTLAGETWGYTF
TRBJ1-1 - - TRBV6-2/TRBV6-3 TGTGCCAGCAGTTGGCAGAACACTGAAGCTTTCTTT CASSWQNTEAFF